The clone carrying this TCR beta chain has at least ten counts. Its antigen is as yet unknown. The V gene lost 5 bases and the J gene lost 5 bases, with 12 bases spanning the gap. This CDR3 is 13 amino acids long. Unique molecular identifiers were used in preparing the TCRbeta library. A single record per CDR3 protein comes from TCRdb applying MiXCR to the PCR reads. The sample yields approximately 800,000 distinct CDR3 sequences, around 17% seen once. The data belong to a study of T-cell reconstitution after alpha-beta-depleted transplantation in children. Findings and limits, study-wide: When one year had passed after transplant, most T-cell counts and diversity came from newly produced T cells.

The chain recombines TRBV12-3 or TRBV12-4 with TRBJ2-5; D is possibly TRBD2 (6 bases). The origin of this receptor is a male patient between 10 and 17 years old who had a stem cell transplant for acute lymphoblastic leukemia, so the T cells may come from the graft donor. Sample: PBMCs, mostly from graft donor cells, taken 360 days after TCRalphabeta/CD19-depleted stem cell transplant. CDR3: CASSLRRGETQYF. CDR3 bases: TGTGCCAGCAGTCTCCGGCGGGGTGAGACCCAGTACTTC.